This entry lists 30 T cell receptor beta chains sequenced from one sample in a study of blood T cells in healthy people across ages. A J-beta primer mix and a sample-barcoded 5' primer were used in a second PCR of roughly 6 to 12 cycles. TCRdb re-analysed the 5' RACE reads in MiXCR, keeping a single row per CDR3 protein. The sample has 1.5 million to 2 million distinct CDR3 sequences; about 31% are singletons. The sequenced material came from blood. The receptors were gathered from a woman in her thirties in good health.

The genes are TRBV18 and TRBJ2-7; D is uncertain. There are 15 residues in the CDR3. With 3 bases removed from V and 0 bases from J, the gap between germline ends came to 12 bases. Germline V gene sequence: CDR1 KGHSH, CDR2 LQKENI. The CDR3 here is CASSPRSTYSYEQYF. The CDR3 coding sequence is TGTGCCAGCTCACCTCGTTCGACTTACTCCTACGAGCAGTACTTC.

This clonotype was observed a handful of times. The chain is built from TRBV11-2 and TRBJ2-7; TRBD2 aligns across 13 bases. The CDR3 length is 16 residues. V lost 5 bases, J lost 7 bases, and 11 bases stayed unmatched. Germline CDR1 reads SGHAT; CDR2 reads FQNNGV. This CDR3 reads CASSETSGGSNPEQYF. As DNA, the CDR3 is TGTGCCAGCAGCGAGACTAGCGGGGGGTCCAACCCGGAGCAGTACTTC. The whole variable domain, filled in from reference TRBV11-2 and TRBJ2-7, reads EAGVAQSPRYKIIEKRQSVAFWCNPISGHATLYWYQQILGQGPKLLIQFQNNGVVDDSQLPKDRFSAERLKGVDSTLKIQPAKLEDSAVYLCASSETSGGSNPEQYFGPGTRLTVT.

The gene calls are TRBV20-1 and TRBJ2-3, with 11 bases identical to TRBD2. Per germline, CDR1 DFQATT and CDR2 SNEGSKA (reference sequence). V shed 3 bases and J 5 bases; nucleotides not matched to a gene: 7. The CDR3 loop spans 15 amino acids. CDR3 residues: CSASELAGARDTQYF. CDR3 DNA sequence: TGCAGTGCTAGCGAACTAGCGGGGGCCAGAGATACGCAGTATTTT.

CDR3 loop: CSARDPSFSYNEQFF. The CDR3 nucleotides are TGCAGTGCTAGAGATCCGTCTTTCTCCTACAATGAGCAGTTCTTC. The V gene is TRBV20-1, the J gene TRBJ2-1; D ambiguous. The CDR3 has 15 residues. The V end was cut by 0 bases, the J end by 0 bases, with 9 bases between. Germline CDR1 reads DFQATT; CDR2 reads SNEGSKA (reference sequence).

The sample holds a few counts of this clonotype. The chain has TRBV12-3 or TRBV12-4 and TRBJ2-2, with D unclear. The CDR3 runs 14 residues. The V end lost 6 bases, the J end lost 4 bases, and 12 bases lay between the germline ends. In DNA, the CDR3 is TGTGCCAGCAGCGAGGCAGTTATCACCGGGGAGCTGTTTTTT. Its protein is CASSEAVITGELFF.

This clonotype was observed a handful of times. The chain carries TRBV5-1 and TRBJ2-3; either TRBD1 or TRBD2 may fit D (5 bases each). The CDR3 spans 15 residues. Trimming took off 3 bases at V and 1 base at J, with 12 bases between the two ends. The germline V gene encodes CDR1 SGHRS and CDR2 YFSETQ. The CDR3 nucleotides read TGCGCCAGCAGCTCGCGAGGGACGGGCACAGATACGCAGTATTTT. This gives the protein CASSSRGTGTDTQYF.

The V and J genes are TRBV15 and TRBJ2-6; D is uncertain. From germline, CDR1 is LNHNV and CDR2 YYDKDF (reference sequence). Trimming cost V 0 bases and J 6 bases, with 9 bases left between them. The CDR3 loop spans 15 amino acids. The DNA for the CDR3 is TGTGCCACCAGCAGAGAGGGGATACTGGCCAACGTCCTGACTTTC. Residues: CATSREGILANVLTF.

The rearrangement joins TRBV12-3 or TRBV12-4 to TRBJ2-3; 10 positions agree with TRBD2. This CDR3 is built from 16 residues. Germline trimming cut 6 bases from V and 0 bases from J; bases unmatched to any gene: 6. CDR3 nucleotides: TGTGCCAGCAGAGGACTAGCGGTAACTAGCACAGATACGCAGTATTTT. It specifies CASRGLAVTSTDTQYF.

The chain joins TRBV21-1 to TRBJ2-7; TRBD1 is the table's D call and was not checked against the DNA. TRBV21-1 is a pseudogene. The CDR3 spans 16 residues. CDR3: CASSKHLEGGGYEQYF. CDR3 sequence (DNA): TGTGCCAGCAGCAAACACCTTGAGGGGGGTGGATACGAGCAGTACTTC.

V gene TRBV7-9 combines with J gene TRBJ2-1, with a tentative D call TRBD2 (5 bases). V shed 3 bases and J shed 4 bases, with 13 bases lying between them. CDR3 length equals 15 residues. Per germline, CDR1 SEHNR and CDR2 FQNEAQ (reference sequence). The CDR3 spells CASSFRGSTYNEQFF. The CDR3 nucleotides read TGTGCCAGCAGCTTCCGAGGGAGTACATACAATGAGCAGTTCTTC. The complete variable domain, with remaining parts taken from reference TRBV7-9 and TRBJ2-1, reads DTGVSQNPRHKITKRGQNVTFRCDPISEHNRLYWYRQTLGQGPEFLTYFQNEAQLEKSRLLSDRFSAERPKGSFSTLEIQRTEQGDSAMYLCASSFRGSTYNEQFFGPGTRLTVL.

The V call is TRBV20-1, the J call TRBJ2-7; the D gene is possibly TRBD1 (7 bases). The germline V and J ends were trimmed by 1 base and 7 bases, with 11 bases remaining between them. This CDR3 is built from 12 residues. Germline V lookup: CDR1 DFQATT, CDR2 SNEGSKA (reference sequence). The CDR3: CSARAGGREQYF. The DNA of the CDR3 is TGCAGTGCTAGAGCAGGGGGGCGGGAGCAGTACTTC.

The V and J genes are TRBV7-2 and TRBJ1-5, with D possibly TRBD1 on 5 matching bases. The CDR3 has 15 amino acids. V was trimmed by 1 base and J by 3 bases, leaving 10 bases between them. Germline V lookup: CDR1 SGHTA, CDR2 FQGNSA. CDR3 bases: TGTGCCAGCAGCTTAGAGGGGACGGCCAATCAGCCCCAGCATTTT. Residues: CASSLEGTANQPQHF.

The CDR3 spells CSARDRSNQDNEQFF. In nucleotides, the CDR3 is TGCAGTGCTAGAGATCGGTCTAACCAAGACAATGAGCAGTTCTTC. This sequence joins TRBV20-1 and TRBJ2-1, with D uncertain. The V end lost 0 bases, the J end lost 5 bases, and 14 bases lay between the germline ends. The CDR3 extends over 15 amino acids. The V gene's germline CDR1 is DFQATT and CDR2 SNEGSKA (reference sequence).

The chain joins TRBV20-1 to TRBJ2-5; D remains unclear. The V and J ends lost 1 base and 11 bases respectively, with 11 bases between them. CDR1 is DFQATT and CDR2 is SNEGSKA in the germline V gene (reference sequence). The CDR3 length is 11 residues. CDR3 nucleotide sequence: TGCAGTGCTAGAGCACCTACTGGGCAGTACTTC. This gives the protein CSARAPTGQYF.

This clonotype has only a few counts. The J gene is TRBJ2-3, the V gene TRBV20-1; D perhaps matches TRBD1 (6 bases). Trimming removed 6 bases from V and 6 bases from J, with 16 bases in between. Germline-derived CDR1 and CDR2 are DFQATT and SNEGSKA (reference sequence). This CDR3 comprises 13 residues. Written as DNA, the CDR3 is TGCAGTGCCGACCCCCAGGGGCCCGATACGCAGTATTTT. Its translation is CSADPQGPDTQYF.

The rearrangement links TRBV2 to TRBJ1-2; 10 nucleotides match TRBD1. Losses at the gene ends were 8 bases for V and 5 bases for J; bases not matched to a gene: 5. Per germline, CDR1 SNHLY and CDR2 FYNNEI. CDR3 length: 13 residues. The CDR3 nucleotides are TGTGCCAGCGAATGGGACAGGGGTTATGGCTACACCTTC. Translating it yields CASEWDRGYGYTF.

The rearrangement uses TRBV28 and TRBJ2-7; no clear D. The CDR3 contains 14 residues. V lost 6 bases and J lost 2, with 14 bases in between. Germline V gene lookup returns CDR1 MDHEN and CDR2 SYDVKM. CDR3 bases: TGTGCCAGCAGAATGGCAGGTGAAGCCTACGAGCAGTACTTC. Amino acids: CASRMAGEAYEQYF.

The V gene is TRBV7-9, the J gene TRBJ2-1; 10 nucleotides line up with TRBD2. CDR1 is SEHNR and CDR2 is FQNEAQ in the germline V gene (reference sequence). V shed 5 bases and J 8 bases; nucleotides not matched to a gene: 15. CDR3 length: 17 residues. The CDR3 sequence: CASSNPRAAGGEDEQFF. The DNA for the CDR3 is TGTGCCAGCAGCAACCCCCGAGCAGCGGGAGGGGAGGATGAGCAGTTCTTC.

This clonotype occurred many times. This chain joins TRBV21-1 and TRBJ1-2. TRBV21-1 is assigned pseudogene status. The CDR3 spans 10 residues. The CDR3 region is CASSSFGYTF. Written as DNA, the CDR3 is TGTGCCAGCAGCTCGTTCGGCTACACCTTC.

The chain links TRBV4-2 to TRBJ2-3; D call uncertain. Per the germline V gene, CDR1 is LGHNA and CDR2 is YNFKEQ. Trimming took 0 bases from V and 3 from J, leaving 22 bases between them. The CDR3 runs to 19 residues. CDR3 DNA sequence: TGTGCCAGCAGCCAAGAAAGGCGGAGCCTGCGGCTGGGAACAGATACGCAGTATTTT. Protein product: CASSQERRSLRLGTDTQYF.

This clonotype was observed at least ten times. This chain links TRBV20-1 with TRBJ1-2; perhaps TRBD1 as D (6 bases). CDR3 length: 13 amino acids. Trimming removed 3 bases at V and 3 bases at J, with 11 bases between. Germline CDR1 DFQATT, CDR2 SNEGSKA (reference sequence). The CDR3 DNA follows: TGCAGTGCTAGGCGGGGGGCACACTATGGCTACACCTTC. This codes for CSARRGAHYGYTF.

V and J are TRBV7-3 and TRBJ2-1; 8 nucleotides line up with TRBD2. V lost 1 base to trimming and J lost 4 bases; unmatched junction nucleotides: 9. The germline CDR1 and CDR2 sequences are SGHTA and FQGTGA. This CDR3 is built from 17 residues. The CDR3 coding sequence is TGTGCCAGCAGCTTAAGGGGTGGTAGCGGGGTTTACAATGAGCAGTTCTTC. Amino acids: CASSLRGGSGVYNEQFF.

The chain has TRBV9 and TRBJ2-7; 7 nucleotides agree with TRBD1. The germline CDR1 and CDR2 sequences are SGDLS and YYNGEE. The CDR3 is 15 amino acids. The junction had 8 bases not matched to a gene; V was cut back by 0 bases and J by 5 bases. The CDR3 DNA follows: TGTGCCAGCAGCGTAGCTCCGGACAGGCGCCACGAGCAGTACTTC. As protein: CASSVAPDRRHEQYF.

This clonotype was observed a handful of times. The chain employs TRBV27 and TRBJ1-6, with D tentatively TRBD1 (6 bases). The CDR3 covers 14 residues. Between the trimmed V and J ends, which lost 3 bases and 7 bases, there was a span of 10 bases. In germline, CDR1 is MNHEY, CDR2 SMNVEV (reference sequence). CDR3 DNA: TGTGCCAGCAGTTTGGCAGGGGAGAATTCACCCCTCCACTTT. This sequence encodes CASSLAGENSPLHF.

This chain links TRBV30 with TRBJ2-5, with D uncertain. The germline V and J ends were trimmed by 0 bases and 2 bases, with 10 bases remaining between them. Germline-derived CDR1 and CDR2 are GTSNPN and SVGIG (reference sequence). CDR3 length: 14 amino acids. CDR3 bases: TGTGCCTGGAGTGTACTGGCCAGGCAAGAGACCCAGTACTTC. This translates into CAWSVLARQETQYF.

This sequence joins TRBV20-1 and TRBJ2-1; D is unresolved. Germline V gives CDR1 DFQATT, CDR2 SNEGSKA (reference sequence). V lost 5 bases to trimming and J lost 5 bases, with 13 bases between them. The CDR3 covers 13 residues. CDR3 sequence: CSAVPFVNNEQFF. The CDR3 coding sequence is TGCAGTGCTGTGCCCTTCGTAAACAATGAGCAGTTCTTC.

This clonotype was counted a few times. The chain recombines TRBV4-2 with TRBJ2-1; D is perhaps TRBD1 (5 bases). The CDR3 is made up of 14 amino acids. Trimming removed 4 bases from V and 8 bases from J, with 15 bases in between. Germline values: CDR1 LGHNA, CDR2 YNFKEQ. The CDR3 spells CASSPRAGGHEQFF. The CDR3 DNA sequence: TGTGCCAGCAGCCCCAGGGCCGGCGGCCATGAGCAGTTCTTC.

With respect to this clonotype: A much larger clone differs by one base, so this may be a read error. The V call is TRBV29-1, the J call TRBJ2-1; D may be TRBD1 (6 bases). CDR3 length: 14 residues. V lost 4 bases and J lost 2, with 12 bases in between. Germline V gives CDR1 SQVTM, CDR2 ANQGSEA. CDR3 amino acids: CSVVLHRAYNEQFF. CDR3 bases: TGCAGCGTTGTCCTCCACAGGGCCTACAATGAGCAGTTCTTC.

This chain links TRBV7-9 with TRBJ2-7; TRBD2 aligns across 8 bases. The trim removed 7 bases at V and 3 bases at J, leaving 11 bases unmatched. The V gene's germline CDR1 is SEHNR and CDR2 FQNEAQ (reference sequence). The length of the CDR3 is 15 residues. In DNA, the CDR3 is TGTGCCAGCAACAAGGTGGGGGGACTAGTCTACGAGCAGTACTTC. It translates to CASNKVGGLVYEQYF.

This clonotype was seen many times. V and J are TRBV7-2 and TRBJ2-3; D is unresolved. V lost 1 base and J 2 bases, leaving 7 bases between the germline ends. This CDR3 spans 14 amino acids. Germline V gene lookup returns CDR1 SGHTA and CDR2 FQGNSA. Here the CDR3 DNA reads TGTGCCAGCAGCTTAGAGGCCTTCACAGATACGCAGTATTTT. Translation: CASSLEAFTDTQYF. Variable domain in full (rest from reference TRBV7-2 and TRBJ2-3): GAGVSQSPSNKVTEKGKDVELRCDPISGHTALYWYRQSLGQGLEFLIYFQGNSAPDKSGLPSDRFSAERTGGSVSTLTIQRTQQEDSAVYLCASSLEAFTDTQYFGPGTRLTVL.